This TCR beta chain was sequenced for a study of blood T cell repertoires in COVID-19. The assay was immunoSEQ multiplex PCR, and TCRdb's table has in-frame clones only and misses some. The sample consists of fewer than 300,000 clones, about 87% of them appearing once. The CDR3 has 13 amino acids. V lost 5 bases to trimming and J lost 12 bases; unmatched junction nucleotides: 9. Germline V gives CDR1 SGHTA, CDR2 FQGNSA. The sample taken for sequencing was peripheral blood. The rearrangement uses TRBV7-2 and TRBJ1-3, with 8 nucleotides matching TRBD1. This sequence originates from a man aged 55 to 70 who had recovered from COVID-19. The CDR3 here is CASSQGQGVIIYF. The CDR3 DNA sequence: TGTGCCAGCAGCCAAGGACAGGGAGTCATCATATATTTT.